Below are 26 T cell receptor beta chains sequenced from a single sample in a study of radiation and T cells in renal cell carcinoma. Time point described: baseline pretreatment blood. Treatment in this sample: 15 Gy SBRT to primary tumor, nephrectomy 4 weeks later. Using immunoSEQ multiplex PCR, the repertoire was profiled, and TCRdb retains in-frame clones only, with some absent. Found here are 90,000 to 95,000 clones, under 90% of them singletons; the top ten hold approximately 6.4%. The starting material was blood, obtained from a patient whose treatment included radiotherapy and nephrectomy. The origin of the receptors is a man in his fifties or sixties with renal cell carcinoma.

The V gene is TRBV4-2, the J gene TRBJ2-1; D not certain. Trimming shortened V by 2 bases and J by 9 bases, and 17 bases separated the two germline ends. The CDR3 consists of 15 residues. The V gene's germline CDR1 is LGHNA and CDR2 YNFKEQ. The CDR3 reads CASSQTASNVGEQFF. Here the CDR3 DNA reads TGTGCCAGCAGCCAAACAGCAAGCAACGTTGGTGAGCAGTTCTTC.

The V and J genes are TRBV5-6 and TRBJ2-4; TRBD2 is a possible D gene (5 bases). The germline V and J ends were trimmed by 0 bases and 1 base, with 17 bases remaining between them. Germline assignment: CDR1 SGHDT and CDR2 YYEEEE. This CDR3 spans 18 amino acids. The CDR3, as DNA: TGTGCCAGCAGCTTGGCACTAGTCGCACCTTTGGCCAAAAACATTCAGTACTTC. It yields the protein CASSLALVAPLAKNIQYF. The whole variable domain, remainder taken from reference TRBV5-6 and TRBJ2-4, is DAGVTQSPTHLIKTRGQQVTLRCSPKSGHDTVSWYQQALGQGPQFIFQYYEEEERQRGNFPDRFSGHQFPNYSSELNVNALLLGDSALYLCASSLALVAPLAKNIQYFGAGTRLSVL.

The V and J genes are TRBV6-5 and TRBJ1-1; TRBD1 matches at 7 bases. J was trimmed by 4 bases and V by 6 bases; bases with no gene match: 5. Germline V lookup: CDR1 MNHEY, CDR2 SVGAGI. The CDR3 has 13 residues. CDR3 in amino acids: CASRQGSLTEAFF. CDR3 nucleotides: TGTGCCAGCAGACAGGGGAGCCTCACTGAAGCTTTCTTT.

CDR3 amino acids: CASAVARSGNTIYF. CDR3 sequence (DNA): TGTGCCAGCGCTGTGGCACGCTCTGGAAACACCATATATTTT. V and J are TRBV7-9 and TRBJ1-3; unclear D gene. Germline V lookup: CDR1 SEHNR, CDR2 FQNEAQ (reference sequence). CDR3 length: 14 amino acids. V shed 8 bases and J shed 0 bases, with 11 bases lying between them.

V is TRBV19 and J is TRBJ1-2; no clear D gene. Germline values: CDR1 LNHDA, CDR2 SQIVND (reference sequence). The CDR3 has 14 amino acids. V gave up 4 bases and J gave up 8 bases, with 17 bases separating them. CDR3 sequence (DNA): TGTGCCAGTAGTAATCGGGTGGAGATATCGGGCTACACCTTC. Translating it yields CASSNRVEISGYTF.

The V gene is TRBV2, the J gene TRBJ2-7, with 7 positions matching TRBD2. Germline V CDR1 and CDR2: SNHLY, FYNNEI. The V gene end was trimmed by 0 bases and the J gene end by 2 bases; junction bases not matched to a gene: 7. The CDR3 extends over 16 amino acids. DNA for the CDR3: TGTGCCAGCAGTGAAGCGCTTCGGGAGGTACCCTACGAGCAGTACTTC. Translation gives CASSEALREVPYEQYF.

This chain uses TRBV5-6 with TRBJ2-3; 10 positions match TRBD2. Germline trimming cut 0 bases from V and 1 base from J; bases unmatched to any gene: 8. CDR1 SGHDT and CDR2 YYEEEE come from the germline V gene. The CDR3 loop spans 18 amino acids. The chain's CDR3 is CASSLVLAGDGGTDTQYF. The CDR3 DNA reads TGTGCCAGCAGCTTGGTCCTAGCGGGAGATGGGGGCACAGATACGCAGTATTTT.

The chain couples TRBV5-1 to TRBJ2-1; D possibly corresponds to TRBD1 (6 bases). In germline, CDR1 is SGHRS, CDR2 YFSETQ. The V end was cut by 4 bases, the J end by 10 bases, with 18 bases between. This CDR3 comprises 14 residues. The CDR3, as DNA: TGCGCCAGCAGCCTTCCTAGAGACAGGCAAGAGCAGTTCTTC. Its translation is CASSLPRDRQEQFF. Full variable domain (missing parts from reference TRBV5-1 and TRBJ2-1): KAGVTQTPRYLIKTRGQQVTLSCSPISGHRSVSWYQQTPGQGLQFLFEYFSETQRNKGNFPGRFSGRQFSNSRSEMNVSTLELGDSALYLCASSLPRDRQEQFFGPGTRLTVL.

The chain combines TRBV27 with TRBJ2-7, with TRBD2 matching over 8 bases. This CDR3 region has 14 residues. Germline V CDR1 and CDR2: MNHEY, SMNVEV (reference sequence). V trimming: 2 bases; J trimming: 5 bases; junction bases outside the gene matches: 5. CDR3 in DNA: TGTGCCAGCAGTTTAATAGCGGGAAGGCACGAGCAGTACTTC. Its translation: CASSLIAGRHEQYF.

This rearrangement joins TRBV9 to TRBJ2-2, with 8 bases that match TRBD2. The CDR3 is made up of 16 amino acids. The J segment lost 1 base and the V segment lost 4 bases, leaving 6 bases of the junction unmatched. The germline V gene has CDR1 SGDLS and CDR2 YYNGEE. CDR3 protein: CASSKQSGGNTGELFF. CDR3 DNA sequence: TGTGCCAGCAGCAAACAGAGCGGGGGGAACACCGGGGAGCTGTTTTTT. Full variable domain (remainder filled in from reference TRBV9 and TRBJ2-2): DSGVTQTPKHLITATGQRVTLRCSPRSGDLSVYWYQQSLDQGLQFLIQYYNGEERAKGNILERFSAQQFPDLHSELNLSSLELGDSALYFCASSKQSGGNTGELFFGEGSRLTVL.

The chain uses TRBV10-2 and TRBJ2-5; D gene ambiguous. Germline V gene data show CDR1 as WSHSY and CDR2 as SAAADI. Trimming shortened V by 2 bases and J by 5 bases, and 15 bases separated the two germline ends. The CDR3 totals 15 residues. This CDR3 is CASSEGVMGLETQYF. CDR3 nucleotides: TGCGCCAGCAGTGAGGGGGTTATGGGGTTGGAGACCCAGTACTTC.

The chain recombines TRBV12-5 with TRBJ1-1; 9 bases line up with TRBD1. This CDR3 region has 15 residues. J lost 4 bases, V lost 1 base, and 4 bases had no gene match. CDR1 is LGHNT, CDR2 FRNRAP, per germline. The CDR3 here is CASGLAATGGTEAFF. The CDR3 coding sequence is TGTGCTAGTGGTTTGGCGGCGACAGGGGGCACTGAAGCTTTCTTT.

The count of this clone is one. This sequence joins TRBV5-5 and TRBJ2-2, with 8 bases aligning to TRBD2. The germline V gene has CDR1 SGHKS and CDR2 YYEKEE (reference sequence). V was pared by 2 bases and J by 7 bases, with 10 bases of the junction left unmatched. CDR3 length equals 16 residues. The CDR3 region has the DNA TGTGCCAGCAGCTTCTTCCCAGCGGGAGCGGGCGGGGAGCTGTTTTTT. Protein product: CASSFFPAGAGGELFF.

The chain joins TRBV10-2 to TRBJ1-2, with D unresolved. Trimming took off 3 bases at V and 4 bases at J, with 3 bases between the two ends. This CDR3 is built from 11 residues. Germline V gene lookup returns CDR1 WSHSY and CDR2 SAAADI. CDR3 in amino acids: CASSESYGYTF. The DNA for the CDR3 is TGCGCCAGCAGTGAAAGCTATGGCTACACCTTC.

A few counts support this clone. The CDR3 region has the DNA TGTGCCAGCAGCCAAGAAACTGGAAATAATGAAAAACTGTTTTTT. It translates to CASSQETGNNEKLFF. This sequence joins TRBV14 and TRBJ1-4; D is unclear. V lost 0 bases, J lost 4 bases, and 9 bases lay in between. The CDR3 contains 15 residues. CDR1 is SGHDN and CDR2 is FVKESK in the germline V gene. Using reference TRBV14 and TRBJ1-4 for the parts outside the CDR3, the full variable domain is EAGVTQFPSHSVIEKGQTVTLRCDPISGHDNLYWYRRVMGKEIKFLLHFVKESKQDESGMPNNRFLAERTGGTYSTLKVQPAELEDSGVYFCASSQETGNNEKLFFGSGTQLSVL.

The chain links TRBV28 to TRBJ2-7; 7 bases map to TRBD2. Germline V lookup: CDR1 MDHEN, CDR2 SYDVKM. The CDR3 is 14 amino acids. J lost 11 bases, V lost 5 bases, and 15 bases had no gene match. The CDR3 protein is CASSTGLGTTRKYF. CDR3 DNA: TGTGCCAGCAGTACCGGACTGGGGACTACGAGGAAGTACTTC. The full variable domain, completed using reference TRBV28 and TRBJ2-7, is DVKVTQSSRYLVKRTGEKVFLECVQDMDHENMFWYRQDPGLGLRLIYFSYDVKMKEKGDIPEGYSVSREKKERFSLILESASTNQTSMYLCASSTGLGTTRKYFGPGTRLTVT.

The chain uses TRBV27 and TRBJ2-2; tentatively, D is TRBD1 (5 bases). The CDR3 totals 16 residues. The V end was cut by 2 bases, the J end by 4 bases, with 14 bases between. Germline assignment: CDR1 MNHEY and CDR2 SMNVEV (reference sequence). This CDR3 reads CASSLRTPSGTGELFF. The CDR3 region has the DNA TGTGCCAGCAGTTTAAGGACACCTTCGGGCACCGGGGAGCTGTTTTTT.

The rearrangement links TRBV7-6 to TRBJ1-4; 7 bases match TRBD1. CDR1 is SGHVS and CDR2 is FNYEAQ in the germline V gene. V was clipped by 4 bases and J by 6 bases; unmatched bases: 11. The CDR3 covers 16 residues. The CDR3 DNA reads TGTGCCAGCAGCTCCCATCCGGGACAGAAACATGAAAAACTGTTTTTT. Its translation: CASSSHPGQKHEKLFF.

This clone was detected once. The chain joins TRBV11-1 to TRBJ1-1; TRBD1 matches at 8 bases. V lost 3 bases to trimming and J lost 0 bases; unmatched junction nucleotides: 3. Germline V lookup: CDR1 SGHAT, CDR2 FQDESV (reference sequence). There are 15 residues in the CDR3. In nucleotides, the CDR3 is TGTGCCAGCAGCTTGACAGGGGAAATGAACACTGAAGCTTTCTTT. This gives the protein CASSLTGEMNTEAFF.

J is TRBJ2-1 and V is TRBV6-5; D not resolved. The CDR3 length is 15 residues. Germline V gene lookup returns CDR1 MNHEY and CDR2 SVGAGI. V shed 2 bases and J shed 3 bases, with 11 bases lying between them. Here the CDR3 DNA reads TGTGCCAGCAGTTACGGTCGAGCCCGCTACAATGAGCAGTTCTTC. As protein: CASSYGRARYNEQFF.

The CDR3 coding sequence is TGCGCCAGCAGCCAAGACCGGGGATATACGCAGTATTTT. It specifies CASSQDRGYTQYF. V is TRBV4-1 and J is TRBJ2-3, with D possibly TRBD2 on 5 matching bases. The CDR3 runs 13 residues. Germline V gene sequence: CDR1 MGHRA, CDR2 YSYEKL. With 0 bases removed from V and 7 bases from J, the gap between germline ends came to 8 bases.

Note on this clone: A junction boundary mismatches the germline segment, possibly from a read error. V and J are TRBV4-2 and TRBJ2-7; weak D call: TRBD1 (6 bases). CDR1 is LGHNA and CDR2 is YNFKEQ in the germline V gene. The CDR3 runs 13 residues. In nucleotides, the CDR3 is TGTGCCAGCAGCCAAGAGATCCGGGACAAAGGGGACTTC. Its translation: CASSQEIRDKGDF.

The chain couples TRBV11-2 to TRBJ1-5; possibly TRBD1 for D (6 bases). The CDR3 consists of 16 residues. Trimming pared 1 base from V and 1 base from J, leaving 11 bases between. Germline V lookup: CDR1 SGHAT, CDR2 FQNNGV. This CDR3 is CASSLGSRGSNQPQHF. The CDR3 DNA is TGTGCCAGCAGCTTAGGGTCGAGGGGGAGCAATCAGCCCCAGCATTTT.

This clone has just one count. V is TRBV11-2 and J is TRBJ1-4; possibly TRBD1 for D (5 bases). CDR3 size: 18 residues. V gave up 6 bases and J gave up 2 bases, with 22 bases separating them. Germline values: CDR1 SGHAT, CDR2 FQNNGV. The CDR3: CASSNGTEVGLTNEKLFF. For the CDR3, the DNA is TGTGCCAGCAGTAACGGGACGGAGGTGGGGTTGACTAATGAAAAACTGTTTTTT.

This chain connects TRBV9 to TRBJ2-3, with 8 bases aligning to TRBD2. This CDR3 has 16 residues. Trimming removed 2 bases from V and 0 bases from J; junction bases left unmatched: 5. Germline V CDR1 and CDR2: SGDLS, YYNGEE. The CDR3 spells CASSVVAGSSTDTQYF. DNA of the CDR3: TGTGCCAGCAGCGTTGTAGCGGGGTCCAGCACAGATACGCAGTATTTT.

The chain has TRBV19 and TRBJ2-5, with a weak D call TRBD1 (8 bases). The V end lost 4 bases, the J end lost 4 bases, and 13 bases lay between the germline ends. Germline V gene sequence: CDR1 LNHDA, CDR2 SQIVND (reference sequence). The CDR3 length is 14 residues. CDR3 sequence: CASSNTGGGETQYF. The CDR3 nucleotides read TGTGCCAGTAGTAATACAGGGGGGGGAGAGACCCAGTACTTC.